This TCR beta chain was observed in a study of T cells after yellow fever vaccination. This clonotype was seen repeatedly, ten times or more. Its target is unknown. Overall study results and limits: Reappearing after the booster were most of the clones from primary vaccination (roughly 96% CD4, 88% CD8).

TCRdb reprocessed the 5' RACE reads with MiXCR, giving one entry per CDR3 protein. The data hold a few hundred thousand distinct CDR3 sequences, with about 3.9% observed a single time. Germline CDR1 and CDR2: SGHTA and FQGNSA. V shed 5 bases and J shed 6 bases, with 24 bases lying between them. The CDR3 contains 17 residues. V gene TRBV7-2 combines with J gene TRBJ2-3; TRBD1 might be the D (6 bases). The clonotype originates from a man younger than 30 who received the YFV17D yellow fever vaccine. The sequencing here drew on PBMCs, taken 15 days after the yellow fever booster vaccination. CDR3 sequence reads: CASSQLRSSGAGDTQYF. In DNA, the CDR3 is TGTGCCAGCAGCCAACTTAGAAGTTCAGGGGCTGGGGATACGCAGTATTTT.